Described below is a single T cell receptor beta chain sequence and its context. As yet, its antigen is unknown. The use of a sample-barcoded 5' primer and a J-beta primer mix characterized a second PCR of 7 to 11 cycles. A template-switch adaptor with 12 random nucleotides tagged each cDNA molecule. TCRdb reprocessed the 5' RACE reads via MiXCR and lists one record per CDR3 protein. The table includes approximately 960,000 distinct CDR3 sequences, roughly 28% detected once. These data belong to a study of blood T cells in healthy people across ages. Study overall: Capture via template switching afforded approximately one barcoded beta molecule per two T cells.

Study findings and constraints: Percentage of naive T cells showed a strong correlation with TCR beta diversity.

The same sample was also studied in work on T cells of mothers and their children. As that study records: Three healthy Caucasian mothers, along with their six children, were the donors.

The sample consisted of blood. This clonotype was obtained from a woman aged 40 to 55 in good health.

The CDR3 sequence is CSARPGQGDAEAFF. As DNA, the CDR3 is TGCAGTGCTAGACCGGGACAGGGGGACGCTGAAGCTTTCTTT. This chain joins TRBV20-1 and TRBJ1-1; TRBD1 aligns across 11 bases. J lost 6 bases, V lost 2 bases, and 5 bases had no gene match. Germline CDR1 reads DFQATT; CDR2 reads SNEGSKA (reference sequence). CDR3 size: 14 residues.